This T cell receptor (beta chain) was recorded in a study of T cell responses to AZD1222 COVID-19 vaccine (dated by TCRdb to about 2021). Some background on the complete study: AZD1222 recipients given second doses at about 4 weeks or at about 12 weeks were pooled, since spike-specific TCR depth and breadth were not found to differ between the two schedules. TCR sequencing covered some 240 trial participants: approximately 200 given two doses of AZD1222 and about 26 given two doses of MenACWY control vaccine. Enrollment into the trials was organized by age into subgroups of 18-55, 56-69 and 70-plus years, and those subgroups contained about 150, 27 and 61 TCR-sequenced participants, respectively.

This clone was counted only a few times. It has no known antigen specificity. The sample holds no much larger clone one base away, and base qualities are not on file. In the paper's terms, the time point label means: baseline before first vaccination. Vaccinee samples came from UK trials COV001 and COV002, including a single-blind randomized controlled phase 2/3 trial of AZD1222 (ChAdOx1 nCoV-19) in healthy adults. For TCRbeta chain sequencing, PBMC samples from trial participants were taken at day 0 and at day 28 after the second dose. Ends trimmed: V by 0 bases, J by 5 bases; bases unmatched to a gene: 7. Per the germline V gene (reference sequence), LNHNV is the CDR1 and YYDKDF is the CDR2. The CDR3 spans 15 residues, from the cysteine through the phenylalanine. Only the CDR3 DNA stays, 45 bases, in frame from base 1. The CDR3 regions of human TCRbeta chains were subjected to immunosequencing. From the authors' description of their analysis: TCRs in the repertoires were matched against a reference library of SARS-CoV-2-specific TCRs that had been generated with the MIRA antigen-specificity platform. Breadth was defined as the fraction of unique TCRs that were SARS-CoV-2-associated. Depth was defined as the fraction of total T cells that were SARS-CoV-2-associated. Each spike-specific TCR was assigned to its reactive spike region and to a CD4 or CD8 class using the MIRA data. Log10-transformed breadth and depth values were compared by one-way ANOVA with Sidak's multiple comparisons tests. TCRdb took over this immuneACCESS table, retaining in-frame rearrangements with V and J assigned. Such tables are incomplete; in checked studies, under half of the missing clones stem from an unresolved V gene, and the remainder is unexplained. D and trimming come from the DNA, and the V and J calls and clone size come from that table. In this sample the table shows 80,000 to 130,000 clones, about 83% of which occur a single time. About 3.5% of the sample goes to the ten largest clones.

Summary of the overall study and its limitations: Conclusions about previously exposed vaccinees were limited because only six AZD1222 recipients were SARS-CoV-2 seropositive at baseline. Participants were mostly white British, with more females than males. The authors suggested clonal diversity may have been underestimated. The 56-69-year group was small, and its depth increase did not reach significance, likely because of low power. Nearly half of unique spike-specific TCRs reportedly recognized epitopes outside regions mutated in the B.1.351 and B.1.1.7 variants. Spike-specific TCR breadth and depth rose significantly after two AZD1222 doses compared with day 0 and with MenACWY recipients. The vaccine-associated CD4 TCRs covered the entire spike protein, and the dominant responses fell in regions 160-218 and 743-854. Because no samples from the day 14 peak response were available, repertoires could be characterized only after the peak T cell response.

This TCR came from an adult in good health. The rearrangement joined TRBV15 to TRBJ2-7, with 7 bases in between that match TRBD1. Sequenced material: peripheral blood, taken on day 0 of AZD1222 vaccination. The CDR3: CATSRDRARGHEQYF. The nucleotide sequence is TGTGCCACCAGCAGAGATCGGGCAAGGGGGCACGAGCAGTACTTC.